This T cell receptor beta chain was observed in a study of cytomegalovirus exposure and HLA in healthy donors. Broader study findings: HLA alleles were associated with 18,000 or so TCR beta sequences in a later analysis at 0.05 false discovery rate. Analyzed later, association rates of TCRs varied across HLA loci, with DRB1 most and HLA-C fewest. Most likely, a cluster of highly shared sequence variants arose as a sequencing artifact. Most CMV-associated TCR beta chains were later found to appear HLA-restricted.

Both 60 Vbeta primers and 13 Jbeta primers went into the PCR. Sequencing was performed with immunoSEQ multiplex PCR; in TCRdb, only in-frame clones are kept and a portion is missing. Among 70,000 to 100,000 clones listed, around 82% were seen once. This clone has more than one count but fewer than ten. Its antigen is unknown. Germline V gene sequence: CDR1 SGHRS, CDR2 YFSETQ. V shed 4 bases, J shed 4 bases, and the junction held 2 bases outside the gene matches. CDR3 length equals 16 residues. The TCR was taken from a man between 18 and 35 years old in good health and CMV-seronegative. This chain links TRBV5-1 with TRBJ2-1; 16 nucleotides align to TRBD2. Material for sequencing was PBMCs. CDR3 loop: CASSGTSGRVYNEQFF. CDR3 sequence (DNA): TGCGCCAGCAGCGGGACTAGCGGGAGGGTTTACAATGAGCAGTTCTTC.